The T cell receptor beta chain described here comes from a study of regulatory dendritic cells for organ transplantation. Whole-study results and caveats: Regulatory dendritic cells appeared to expand memory CD8+ clones less than mature ones. Alloreactive memory CD8+ T cell pools varied considerably between individuals. The most alloreactive TCR clonotypes were found in resting memory CD8+ cells.

A note on this clone: Its target is unknown.

The V end was cut by 5 bases, the J end by 0 bases, with 13 bases between. This CDR3 is 15 amino acids long. CDR1 and CDR2 from the germline V gene are LNHDA and SQIVND (reference sequence). Only in-frame clones appear in the TCRdb table, and some are missing; sequencing was by immunoSEQ multiplex PCR. The data contain around 5,200 clones, 60% to 75% of them seen just once; the ten biggest clones take up around 21%. Sorted T cells were CFSE-labeled and cultured 5 days with allogeneic regulatory or mature dendritic cells at 1:10. The sequence derives from a human donor in good health. The sample comprised memory CD8+ T cells from blood cultured with regulatory dendritic cells. Subset denoted: CD45RO+ memory T cells. The chain joins TRBV19 to TRBJ1-2, with TRBD1 as a possible D gene (5 bases). Here the CDR3 DNA reads TGTGCCAGTAGTGTCCAAAGGGGAACTAACTATGGCTACACCTTC. This sequence encodes CASSVQRGTNYGYTF.